A single sample is the source of the 22 T cell receptor beta chains below, sequenced in a study of identical twins. MiXCR was run by TCRdb on the 5' RACE reads, yielding one entry per CDR3 protein. The table records 1,800,000 or so distinct CDR3 sequences, about 30% of them present only once. The sample taken for sequencing was cord blood. The receptors were sampled from a newborn girl in good health.

This clonotype was seen only a few times. The chain joins TRBV3-1 to TRBJ2-3, with a possible D match to TRBD2 (6 bases). The germline CDR1 and CDR2 sequences are LGHDT and YNNKEL (reference sequence). The CDR3 length is 18 residues. Trimming took off 0 bases at V and 7 bases at J, with 23 bases between the two ends. The DNA for the CDR3 is TGTGCCAGCAGCCAAGATTTCGGGGGAGCATATCGGGGATATACGCAGTATTTT. This translates into CASSQDFGGAYRGYTQYF.

The rearrangement joins TRBV27 to TRBJ1-3; D not resolved. The CDR3 consists of 15 residues. Germline V gene data show CDR1 as MNHEY and CDR2 as SMNVEV (reference sequence). Trimming left V 3 bases short and J 0 bases short, with 9 bases between. The CDR3 reads CASSFSWSSGNTIYF. The DNA of the CDR3 is TGTGCCAGCAGTTTCTCTTGGAGCTCTGGAAACACCATATATTTT.

In its sample, this clonotype was seen a few times. This sequence joins TRBV7-2 and TRBJ2-1; TRBD2 agrees at 7 bases. Trimming took 2 bases from V and 5 from J; bases not matched to a gene: 12. Germline V CDR1 and CDR2: SGHTA, FQGNSA. The CDR3 sequence is 17 residues long. CDR3 in amino acids: CASSLRWTGRGHNEQFF. CDR3 in DNA: TGTGCCAGCAGCTTACGGTGGACTGGGAGGGGACACAATGAGCAGTTCTTC.

This clonotype showed up just a few times. This chain uses TRBV15 with TRBJ2-3; 11 nucleotides line up with TRBD2. The CDR3 totals 16 residues. The trim removed 3 bases at V and 3 bases at J, leaving 5 bases unmatched. Germline V lookup: CDR1 LNHNV, CDR2 YYDKDF (reference sequence). The CDR3 sequence: CATSRASGRSTDTQYF. The DNA of the CDR3 is TGTGCCACCAGCAGGGCTAGCGGGAGGTCGACAGATACGCAGTATTTT.

The chain couples TRBV20-1 to TRBJ2-7; 8 nucleotides align to TRBD2. This CDR3 is 16 amino acids long. The V segment lost 0 bases and the J segment 1 base; nucleotides outside the gene matches: 8. From germline, CDR1 is DFQATT and CDR2 SNEGSKA (reference sequence). Written as DNA, the CDR3 is TGCAGTGCTAGAGATAAAGCACTAGCGGCTTCCTACGAGCAGTACTTC. Its protein product is CSARDKALAASYEQYF.

The genes are TRBV15 and TRBJ2-2, with D uncertain. The CDR3 spans 15 residues. Trimming shortened V by 0 bases and J by 11 bases, and 16 bases separated the two germline ends. Germline CDR1 LNHNV, CDR2 YYDKDF (reference sequence). This chain's CDR3 is CATSRDQWPDSELFF. In DNA, the CDR3 is TGTGCCACCAGCAGAGATCAGTGGCCCGATTCCGAGCTGTTTTTT.

This clonotype appeared many times. The chain links TRBV29-1 to TRBJ2-4; weak D call: TRBD1 (6 bases). The CDR3 length is 14 residues. Germline V lookup: CDR1 SQVTM, CDR2 ANQGSEA. V lost 6 bases to trimming and J lost 8 bases, with 20 bases between them. The CDR3 bases are TGCAGCGTGCTTCTACTAACAGGGTCGGACATTCAGTACTTC. Translation: CSVLLLTGSDIQYF.

To note about this clonotype: The junction does not match germline at one end; this may be a read error. The rearrangement joins TRBV4-2 to TRBJ1-6; the D is unclear. Germline V lookup: CDR1 LGHNA, CDR2 YNFKEQ. The CDR3 extends over 17 amino acids. The CDR3 loop is CASSQDFSPGYNSPPHF. Here the CDR3 DNA reads TGTGCCAGCAGCCAAGACTTCTCGCCTGGATACAATTCACCCCCCCACTTT.

The rearrangement joins TRBV19 to TRBJ2-5; weak D call: TRBD2 (7 bases). CDR3 length: 15 residues. With 0 bases removed from V and 2 bases from J, the gap between germline ends came to 10 bases. Germline V gene lookup returns CDR1 LNHDA and CDR2 SQIVND (reference sequence). CDR3 sequence: CASSIDRGAQETQYF. For the CDR3, the DNA is TGTGCCAGTAGTATAGACCGGGGGGCTCAAGAGACCCAGTACTTC.

This clonotype was counted between two and nine times. The chain has TRBV20-1 and TRBJ2-1, with D unclear. This CDR3 spans 10 amino acids. Trimming shortened V by 5 bases and J by 5 bases, and 4 bases separated the two germline ends. Germline-derived CDR1 and CDR2 are DFQATT and SNEGSKA (reference sequence). CDR3 in DNA: TGCAGTGCTGAGAACAATGAGCAGTTCTTC. Its translation: CSAENNEQFF.

This chain connects TRBV6-5 to TRBJ2-5; 8 nucleotides align to TRBD1. The CDR3 covers 14 residues. CDR1 is MNHEY, CDR2 SVGAGI, per germline. The ends lost 3 bases at V and 4 bases at J; junction bases unmatched: 4. CDR3 in amino acids: CASSYSQGAETQYF. The CDR3 bases are TGTGCCAGCAGTTATTCTCAGGGGGCAGAGACCCAGTACTTC.

The chain uses TRBV5-1 and TRBJ1-2; perhaps TRBD1 as D (5 bases). This CDR3 comprises 14 residues. Trimming removed 4 bases at V and 7 bases at J, with 17 bases between. The V gene's germline CDR1 is SGHRS and CDR2 YFSETQ. In DNA, the CDR3 is TGCGCCAGCAGCCTGGGTCGGCAGGGCTCTGGCTACACCTTC. Translated: CASSLGRQGSGYTF.

The chain links TRBV19 to TRBJ2-2; 12 nucleotides align to TRBD1. The CDR3 totals 17 residues. CDR1 LNHDA and CDR2 SQIVND come from the germline V gene (reference sequence). Losses at the gene ends were 6 bases for V and 3 bases for J; bases not matched to a gene: 8. This CDR3 is CASSPPGTGGDTGELFF. The CDR3 DNA follows: TGTGCCAGTAGCCCGCCAGGGACAGGGGGCGACACCGGGGAGCTGTTTTTT.

Comments on this clonotype: One base away lies a much larger clone, so this may be a sequencing read error. The V gene is TRBV4-2, the J gene TRBJ2-5; 7 bases map to TRBD2. CDR1 is LGHNA and CDR2 is YNFKEQ in the germline V gene. The CDR3 sequence is 15 residues long. Unmatched junction bases numbered 12, after V lost 0 bases and J lost 11 bases. CDR3 protein: CASSQDGTNYNEQYF. The CDR3 nucleotides read TGTGCCAGCAGCCAAGATGGGACTAACTACAATGAGCAGTACTTC.

This clonotype was observed at least ten times. J is TRBJ2-3 and V is TRBV10-3; 9 bases are shared with TRBD2. This CDR3 has 17 amino acids. Germline V gives CDR1 ENHRY, CDR2 SYGVKD. V gave up 3 bases and J gave up 2 bases; unmatched junction bases: 9. CDR3 region: CAISDGSGTSNTDTQYF. The CDR3 DNA reads as TGTGCCATCAGTGATGGATCCGGGACTAGCAACACAGATACGCAGTATTTT.

The chain is built from TRBV28 and TRBJ1-4; D ambiguous. Between the trimmed V and J ends, which lost 5 bases and 0 bases, there was a span of 25 bases. The CDR3 contains 20 residues. The V gene's germline CDR1 is MDHEN and CDR2 SYDVKM. As DNA, the CDR3 is TGTGCCAGCAGTCCCCCCTGGTGGCGATACGGCACTTCAACTAATGAAAAACTGTTTTTT. This translates into CASSPPWWRYGTSTNEKLFF.

This clonotype was counted many times. This chain joins TRBV4-2 and TRBJ2-1, with 9 bases identical to TRBD1. V lost 4 bases, J lost 6 bases, and 4 bases stayed unmatched. Germline CDR1 reads LGHNA; CDR2 reads YNFKEQ. This CDR3 region has 14 residues. The CDR3 loop reads CASSLQGAINEQFF. In nucleotides, the CDR3 is TGTGCCAGCAGCCTACAGGGGGCGATCAATGAGCAGTTCTTC.

The chain uses TRBV20-1 and TRBJ2-4, with D uncertain. The DNA end is more similar to TRBJ2-7, so the J call may be wrong. There are 13 residues in the CDR3. CDR1 is DFQATT and CDR2 is SNEGSKA in the germline V gene (reference sequence). The chain's CDR3 is CSARTGAEYEQYF. The CDR3 coding sequence is TGCAGTGCTAGGACGGGCGCGGAATACGAGCAGTACTTC.

This clonotype was seen more than once but under ten times. The V and J genes are TRBV29-1 and TRBJ2-7; 14 nucleotides match TRBD2. CDR1 and CDR2 (germline): SQVTM, ANQGSEA. The CDR3 sequence is 12 residues long. V lost 8 bases and J lost 6; bases outside the gene matches: 3. The CDR3 protein is CSYGTSGSEQYF. In DNA, the CDR3 is TGCAGCTATGGGACTAGCGGGAGCGAGCAGTACTTC.

The chain uses TRBV4-1 and TRBJ2-1, with D perhaps matching TRBD2 (7 bases). V was clipped by 1 base and J by 8 bases, with 21 bases between them. This CDR3 has 17 amino acids. CDR1 and CDR2 from the germline V gene are MGHRA and YSYEKL. The CDR3 bases are TGCGCCAGCAGCCAAGCCCCTATGTGGGGGGGCCGACATGAGCAGTTCTTC. Encoded protein: CASSQAPMWGGRHEQFF.

Regarding this clonotype: No DNA is shown, since the ends of the CDR3 on it are uncertain; the CDR3 is the one TCRdb lists. V gene TRBV25-1 combines with J gene TRBJ1-1; the table's D gene call, TRBD1, was not cross checked with the DNA. Germline CDR1 MGHDK, CDR2 SYGVNS. Inclusive of both ends, the CDR3 amounts to 12 amino acids. CDR3 loop: CASSVAGGSSFF.

V gene TRBV2 combines with J gene TRBJ2-5, with D possibly matching TRBD1 (6 bases). CDR3 length equals 16 residues. Looked up from germline, CDR1 is SNHLY and CDR2 is FYNNEI. Trimming shortened V by 7 bases and J by 11 bases, and 29 bases separated the two germline ends. CDR3 coding DNA: TGTGCCAGCACGTTAGCTTTTATCGGGACAAGCAATGAGCAGTACTTC. This codes for CASTLAFIGTSNEQYF.